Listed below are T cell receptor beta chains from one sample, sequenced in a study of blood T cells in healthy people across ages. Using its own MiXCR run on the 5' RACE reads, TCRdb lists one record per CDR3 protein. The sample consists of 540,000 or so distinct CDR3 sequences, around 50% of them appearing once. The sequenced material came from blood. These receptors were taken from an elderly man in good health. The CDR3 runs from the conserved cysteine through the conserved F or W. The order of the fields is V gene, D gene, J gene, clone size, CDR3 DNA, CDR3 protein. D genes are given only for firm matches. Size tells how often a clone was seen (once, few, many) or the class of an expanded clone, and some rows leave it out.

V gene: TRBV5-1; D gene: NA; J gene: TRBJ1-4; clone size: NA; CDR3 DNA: TGCGCCAGCAGTGCTACGGGGACCGGTGGTGAAAGACTGTTTTTT; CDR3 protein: CASSATGTGGERLFF
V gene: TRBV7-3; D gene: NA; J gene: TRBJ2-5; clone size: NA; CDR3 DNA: TGTGCCAGCAGCTTAACCCCACAGTTAGGAGAGACCCAGTACTTC; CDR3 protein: CASSLTPQLGETQYF
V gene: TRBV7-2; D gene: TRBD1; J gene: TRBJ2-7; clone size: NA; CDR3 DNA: TGTGCCAGCAGCCGAAGACAGGGTTGGTTCGCGCAGTACTTC; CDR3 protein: CASSRRQGWFAQYF
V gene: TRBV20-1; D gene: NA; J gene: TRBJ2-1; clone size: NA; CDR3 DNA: TGCAGTATTGTGGGGCGGAGCTCCTACAATGAGCAGTTCTTC; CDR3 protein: CSIVGRSSYNEQFF
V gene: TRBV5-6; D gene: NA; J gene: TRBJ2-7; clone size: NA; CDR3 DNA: TGTGCCAGCAGCCCGTCCGGTCTCGAGCAGTACTTC; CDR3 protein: CASSPSGLEQYF
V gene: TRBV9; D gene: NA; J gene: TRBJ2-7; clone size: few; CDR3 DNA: TGTGCCAGCAGCGCCCGCCCCTACTCCTACGAGCAGTACTTC; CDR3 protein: CASSARPYSYEQYF
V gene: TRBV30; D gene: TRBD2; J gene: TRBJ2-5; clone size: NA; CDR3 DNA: TGTGCCTGGAGCAGTGGACTAGCGGGAGAGGGGACCCAGTACTTC; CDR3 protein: CAWSSGLAGEGTQYF
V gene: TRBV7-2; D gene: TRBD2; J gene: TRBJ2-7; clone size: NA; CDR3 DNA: TGTGCCAGCAGAGCACCGGGACTAGCGTTCTCCGAGCAGTACTTC; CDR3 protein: CASRAPGLAFSEQYF
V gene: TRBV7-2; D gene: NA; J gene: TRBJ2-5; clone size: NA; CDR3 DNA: TGTGCCAGCAGCCCCCCGCCGGACCAAGAGACCCAGTACTTC; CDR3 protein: CASSPPPDQETQYF
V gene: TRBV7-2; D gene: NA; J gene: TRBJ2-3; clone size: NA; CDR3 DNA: TGTGCCAGCAGCTTAGGATTAACTAGCTTCGATGCGCAGTATTTT; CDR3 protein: CASSLGLTSFDAQYF
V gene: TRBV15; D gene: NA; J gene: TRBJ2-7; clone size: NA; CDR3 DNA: TGTGCCACCAGCAGTCGCGTCCTAGACCTGAGCTCCTACGAGCAGTACTTC; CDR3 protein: CATSSRVLDLSSYEQYF
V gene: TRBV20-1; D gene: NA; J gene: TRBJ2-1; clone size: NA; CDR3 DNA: TGCAGTGCCATTTTGTTCGTAGCGTACCAAGAGCAGTTCTTC; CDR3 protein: CSAILFVAYQEQFF
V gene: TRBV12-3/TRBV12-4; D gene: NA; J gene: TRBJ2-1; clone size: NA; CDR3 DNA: TGTGCCAGCAGTTTAGCGCAAGGCCGAGGGCAGTTCTTC; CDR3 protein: CASSLAQGRGQFF
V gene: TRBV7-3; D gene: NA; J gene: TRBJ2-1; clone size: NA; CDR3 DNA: TGTGCCAGCAGCTTGTATACTAGACCTGAGCAGTTCTTC; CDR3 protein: CASSLYTRPEQFF
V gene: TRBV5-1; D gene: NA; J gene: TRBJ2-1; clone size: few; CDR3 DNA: TGCGCCAGCAGCTTTACAGGGCGGGAGCAGTTCTTC; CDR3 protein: CASSFTGREQFF
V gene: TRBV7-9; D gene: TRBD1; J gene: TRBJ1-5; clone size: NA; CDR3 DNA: TGTGCCAGCAGCTTATTGGGACAGGGCAATCAGCCCCAGCATTTT; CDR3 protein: CASSLLGQGNQPQHF
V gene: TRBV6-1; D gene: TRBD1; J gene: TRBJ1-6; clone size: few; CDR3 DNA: TGTGCCAGCAGTGACCGGACAGGCCCGAGCTCCTATAATTCACCCCTCCACTTT; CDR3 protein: CASSDRTGPSSYNSPLHF
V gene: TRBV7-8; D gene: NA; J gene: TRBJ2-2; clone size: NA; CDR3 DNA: TGTGCCAGCAGCCCCCGGGACACCCGCACCGGGGAGCTGTTTTTT; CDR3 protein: CASSPRDTRTGELFF
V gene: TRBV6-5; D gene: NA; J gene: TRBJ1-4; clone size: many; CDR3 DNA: TGTGCCAGCAGTTACTATCGGGGGGAAAAACTGTTTTTT; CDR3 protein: CASSYYRGEKLFF
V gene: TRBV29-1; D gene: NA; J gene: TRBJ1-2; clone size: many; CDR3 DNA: TGCAGCGTTGAACCGATCGGGGGGGCTTACTATGGCTACACCTTC; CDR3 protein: CSVEPIGGAYYGYTF
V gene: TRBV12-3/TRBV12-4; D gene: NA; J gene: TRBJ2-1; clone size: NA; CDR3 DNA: TGTGCCAGCAGTCCCGGGGCTGCGGCCTACAATGAGCAGTTCTTC; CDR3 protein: CASSPGAAAYNEQFF
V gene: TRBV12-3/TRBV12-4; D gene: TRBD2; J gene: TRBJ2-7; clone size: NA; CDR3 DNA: TGTGCCAGCAGCGAGGGACTAGCGGGGATAAGCTACGAGCAGTACTTC; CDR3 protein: CASSEGLAGISYEQYF
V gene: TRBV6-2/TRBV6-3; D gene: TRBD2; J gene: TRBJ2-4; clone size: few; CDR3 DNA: TGTGCCAGCACCGACGCGGGACTAGCGGGAGTCGGAGCCAAAAACATTCAGTACTTC; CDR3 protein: CASTDAGLAGVGAKNIQYF
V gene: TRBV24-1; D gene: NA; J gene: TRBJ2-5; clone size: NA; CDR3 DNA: TGTGCCACCAGTGACGTGCGGGGACTGCAAGAGACCCAGTACTTC; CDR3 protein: CATSDVRGLQETQYF
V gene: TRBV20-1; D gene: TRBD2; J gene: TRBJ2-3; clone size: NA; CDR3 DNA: TGCAGTGCCTCAACAGCTGGGACTAGCAGTACGACAGATACGCAGTATTTT; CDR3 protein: CSASTAGTSSTTDTQYF
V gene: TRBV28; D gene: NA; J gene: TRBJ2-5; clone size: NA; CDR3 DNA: TGTGCCAGCAGGGGTGGGGCCGGGGAGACCCAGTACTTC; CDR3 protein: CASRGGAGETQYF
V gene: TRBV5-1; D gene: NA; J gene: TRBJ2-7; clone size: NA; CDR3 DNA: TGCGCCAGCACGGATTTGGGTACCTACGAGCAGTACTTC; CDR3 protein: CASTDLGTYEQYF
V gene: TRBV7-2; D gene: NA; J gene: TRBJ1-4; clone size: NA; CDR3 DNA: TGTGCCAGCAGCTTAGAAGGGGGATATAATGAAAAACTGTTTTTT; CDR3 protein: CASSLEGGYNEKLFF
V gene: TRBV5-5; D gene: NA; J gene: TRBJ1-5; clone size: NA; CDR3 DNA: TGTGCCAGCAGCTTTTTTCCGGGGGATAGCAATCAGCCCCAGCATTTT; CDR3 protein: CASSFFPGDSNQPQHF
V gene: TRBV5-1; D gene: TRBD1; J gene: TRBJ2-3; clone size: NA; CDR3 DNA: TGCGCCAGCAGGACGACAGGGCTCGGGGATACGCAGTATTTT; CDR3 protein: CASRTTGLGDTQYF
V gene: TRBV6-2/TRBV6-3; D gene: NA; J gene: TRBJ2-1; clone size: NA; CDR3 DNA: TGTGCCAGCCTGAACGCCGAGGTAGCGGTGAATGAGCAGTTCTTC; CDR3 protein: CASLNAEVAVNEQFF
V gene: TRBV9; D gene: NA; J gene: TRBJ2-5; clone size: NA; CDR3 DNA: TGTGCCAGCAGCGTAGGGCCAGGGGGGGACCAAGAGACCCAGTACTTC; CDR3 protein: CASSVGPGGDQETQYF
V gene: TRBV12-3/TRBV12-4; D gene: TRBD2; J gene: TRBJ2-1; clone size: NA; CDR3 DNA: TGTGCCAGCAGTGCCGCTAGCGGGGGGGCTTTCAGTGAGCAGTTCTTC; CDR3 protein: CASSAASGGAFSEQFF
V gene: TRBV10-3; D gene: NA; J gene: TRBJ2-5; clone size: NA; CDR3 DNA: TGTGCCATCAGTGAGGAGGGGGGAGGTGAGACCCAGTACTTC; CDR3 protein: CAISEEGGGETQYF
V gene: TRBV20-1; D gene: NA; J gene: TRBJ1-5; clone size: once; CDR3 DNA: TGCAGTGCTAGAGATTGGGGAGTCCCGGTTTTGGTGCTTAATCAGCCCCAGCATTTT; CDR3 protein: CSARDWGVPVLVLNQPQHF
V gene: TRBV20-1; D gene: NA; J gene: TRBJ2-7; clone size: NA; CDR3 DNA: TGCAGTGCTAAGCCAGAAACCTACGAGCAGTACTTC; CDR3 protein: CSAKPETYEQYF
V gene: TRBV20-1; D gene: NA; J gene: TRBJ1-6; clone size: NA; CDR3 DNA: TGCAGTGCTAGAGTTGGCACGAAGGATTCACCCCTCCACTTT; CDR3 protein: CSARVGTKDSPLHF
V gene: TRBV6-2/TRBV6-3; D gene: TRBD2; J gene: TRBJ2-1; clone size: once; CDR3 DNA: TGTGCCAGCTGGGCCCCGGGGGGGACGTACAATGAGCAGTTCTTC; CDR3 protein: CASWAPGGTYNEQFF
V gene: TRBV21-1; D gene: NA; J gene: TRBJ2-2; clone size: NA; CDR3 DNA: TGTGCCAGCAGCAAAGGATACTCCAAGAACACCGGGGAGCTGTTTTTT; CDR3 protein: CASSKGYSKNTGELFF